Below, 14 T cell receptor beta chains from the same sample are listed, as sequenced in a study of OX40 agonist ivuxolimab in advanced cancers. Libraries were constructed by the immunoSEQ multiplex PCR assay. The table was pulled from immuneACCESS by TCRdb, which kept in-frame rearrangements only. Such tables lose some clones; where checked, under half of the loss comes from unresolved V genes, and the rest has no known cause. For this sample the table gives some 57,000 clones, of which 82% were detected only once. The ten biggest clones cover 3.9% of the sample. Sequences were derived from CD4+ or CD8+ T cells sorted from blood, sampled in a trial of the OX40 agonist ivuxolimab. The receptors here all came from an adult with an advanced solid tumor such as melanoma, head and neck, liver or kidney cancer.

The V call is TRBV14, the J call TRBJ2-5; TRBD1 is a possible D gene (5 bases). The CDR3 covers 14 residues. The V end was cut by 1 base, the J end by 7 bases, with 13 bases between. Germline V gives CDR1 SGHDN, CDR2 FVKESK. The CDR3 DNA is TGTGCCAGCAGCCAAGGTTCAGCCCAGGGGACCCAGTACTTC. This sequence encodes CASSQGSAQGTQYF.

This clone was picked up one time. This sequence joins TRBV29-1 and TRBJ2-3; D is perhaps TRBD2 (7 bases). Germline V gene sequence: CDR1 SQVTM, CDR2 ANQGSEA. The V end lost 8 bases, the J end lost 6 bases, and 15 bases lay between the germline ends. The CDR3 contains 12 residues. CDR3 residues: CSSLGGRDTQYF. CDR3 bases: TGCAGCTCCCTGGGGGGGCGGGATACGCAGTATTTT.

The chain carries TRBV5-1 and TRBJ2-1; the D gene is possibly TRBD1 (6 bases). The CDR3 length is 13 residues. V gave up 3 bases and J gave up 8 bases, with 12 bases separating them. Looked up from germline, CDR1 is SGHRS and CDR2 is YFSETQ. The CDR3, as DNA: TGCGCCAGCAGCTCTACAGGGCCTGATGAGCAGTTCTTC. This codes for CASSSTGPDEQFF.

The J gene is TRBJ2-3, the V gene TRBV27; either TRBD1 or TRBD2 may fit D (5 bases each). Germline values: CDR1 MNHEY, CDR2 SMNVEV (reference sequence). V lost 7 bases to trimming and J lost 1 base, with 15 bases between them. The CDR3 is made up of 15 amino acids. CDR3 coding DNA: TGTGCCAGCAACAGAGAGGGGATTGGCACAGATACGCAGTATTTT. Protein product: CASNREGIGTDTQYF.

The genes are TRBV2 and TRBJ2-7; 9 bases map to TRBD1. The germline V gene encodes CDR1 SNHLY and CDR2 FYNNEI. After removal of 6 bases from V and 6 bases from J, the junction contained 9 bases not matched to a gene. The CDR3 contains 14 residues. This CDR3 is CASRVQGAGGEQYF. Here the CDR3 DNA reads TGTGCCAGCAGAGTACAGGGGGCGGGTGGCGAGCAGTACTTC. Drawing the rest from reference TRBV2 and TRBJ2-7, the complete variable domain is EPEVTQTPSHQVTQMGQEVILRCVPISNHLYFYWYRQILGQKVEFLVSFYNNEISEKSEIFDDQFSVERPDGSNFTLKIRSTKLEDSAMYFCASRVQGAGGEQYFGPGTRLTVT.

The rearrangement joins TRBV7-6 to TRBJ1-3, with a possible D match to TRBD1 (5 bases). V was trimmed by 5 bases and J by 6 bases, leaving 17 bases between them. There are 15 residues in the CDR3. Germline values: CDR1 SGHVS, CDR2 FNYEAQ. The chain's CDR3 is CASSPGTGGVNTIYF. The CDR3 bases are TGTGCCAGCAGCCCAGGAACAGGAGGAGTAAACACCATATATTTT.

The rearrangement joins TRBV7-3 to TRBJ2-7, with a possible D match to TRBD1 (8 bases). The CDR3 runs 18 residues. The germline gives CDR1 SGHTA, CDR2 FQGTGA. V was cut by 3 bases and J by 0 bases, with 21 bases left in between. In nucleotides, the CDR3 is TGTGCCAGCAGCTTCTCCGGGGGGACAGGCGACTACTCCTACGAGCAGTACTTC. Protein product: CASSFSGGTGDYSYEQYF.

This chain connects TRBV18 to TRBJ2-1, with 7 bases lining up with TRBD1. Germline V CDR1 and CDR2: KGHSH, LQKENI. The CDR3 loop spans 13 amino acids. The J segment lost 6 bases and the V segment lost 6 bases, leaving 5 bases of the junction unmatched. Written as DNA, the CDR3 is TGTGCCAGCTCCGACAGGGTAGTCAATGAGCAGTTCTTC. Residues: CASSDRVVNEQFF.

J is TRBJ2-5 and V is TRBV9; perhaps TRBD1 as D (5 bases). The germline CDR1 and CDR2 sequences are SGDLS and YYNGEE. The CDR3 has 15 residues. V lost 0 bases, J lost 0 bases, and 9 bases lay in between. In DNA, the CDR3 is TGTGCCAGCAGCGTAGGTGGACAAAACCAAGAGACCCAGTACTTC. Its translation is CASSVGGQNQETQYF.

This rearrangement joins TRBV30 to TRBJ1-4; possibly TRBD1 for D (5 bases). Germline assignment: CDR1 GTSNPN and CDR2 SVGIG (reference sequence). Trimming took off 4 bases at V and 8 bases at J, with 11 bases between the two ends. This CDR3 is 12 amino acids long. CDR3 sequence: CAWTGVDEKLFF. The CDR3 DNA is TGTGCCTGGACGGGGGTGGACGAAAAACTGTTTTTT. Drawing the rest from reference TRBV30 and TRBJ1-4, the complete variable domain is SQTIHQWPATLVQPVGSPLSLECTVEGTSNPNLYWYRQAAGRGLQLLFYSVGIGQISSEVPQNLSASRPQDRQFILSSKKLLLSDSGFYLCAWTGVDEKLFFGSGTQLSVL.

This chain links TRBV4-2 with TRBJ2-4; D is ambiguous. Deletions cut 1 base from V and 1 base from J, with 5 bases between. The CDR3 is 14 amino acids. The germline gives CDR1 LGHNA, CDR2 YNFKEQ. The CDR3, as DNA: TGTGCCAGCAGCCAAGCTGGGGCCAAAAACATTCAGTACTTC. This sequence encodes CASSQAGAKNIQYF.

The chain employs TRBV28 and TRBJ2-7, with D perhaps given as TRBD1 or TRBD2 (7 bases each). The CDR3 loop spans 16 amino acids. V shed 7 bases and J shed 1 base, with 20 bases lying between them. CDR1 MDHEN and CDR2 SYDVKM come from the germline V gene. The CDR3 spells CASTVGGGGMSYEQYF. The CDR3 DNA reads as TGTGCCAGCACCGTGGGAGGGGGCGGCATGTCCTACGAGCAGTACTTC.

This clone has just a few counts. This rearrangement joins TRBV7-2 to TRBJ1-4; D may be TRBD1 (6 bases). The CDR3 runs to 15 residues. The V end lost 5 bases, the J end lost 8 bases, and 18 bases lay between the germline ends. Germline CDR1 is SGHTA and CDR2 is FQGNSA. This CDR3 is CASSVLGGAGEKLFF. The CDR3 nucleotides are TGTGCCAGCAGCGTACTGGGGGGCGCGGGGGAAAAACTGTTTTTT.

The chain combines TRBV11-1 with TRBJ1-6, with 8 bases fitting TRBD1. The CDR3 contains 17 residues. In germline, CDR1 is SGHAT, CDR2 FQDESV (reference sequence). V shed 2 bases, J shed 4 bases, and the junction held 7 bases outside the gene matches. The CDR3 sequence is CASSLIPGQAYNSPLHF. The CDR3, as DNA: TGTGCCAGCAGCTTAATCCCGGGACAGGCGTATAATTCACCCCTCCACTTT.